This record covers a single T cell receptor (beta chain). Its antigen target is currently unknown. One base away there is no much larger clone; base qualities are not given. The sample belongs to a study of technical replicates of blood from a handful of donors (dated by TCRdb to 2016 to 2017). Libraries were prepared through the immunoSEQ multiplex PCR assay. Here the immuneACCESS table is served through TCRdb, limited to in-frame sequences with V and J called. Missing clones are a known gap in these copies; in checked studies unresolved V genes cover under half, and the rest lacks a known reason. The sample records about 83,000 clones, about 95% of which are singletons. 0.2% to 0.3% of the sample belongs to the ten largest clones. The V and J ends are trimmed by 3 bases and 7 bases, leaving 8 bases between them. Per the germline V gene, SGDLS is the CDR1 and YYNGEE is the CDR2. The CDR3 runs 12 amino acids, cysteine and phenylalanine included. Only the CDR3 portion is preserved as DNA: 36 bases, with reading frame beginning at the first base.

Input material: T cells isolated from PBMCs. This TCR came from a human donor in good health. The V gene is TRBV9 and the J gene is TRBJ1-3; TRBD1 is perhaps the D gene, given 6 matching bases. The CDR3 protein is CASSGTGNTIYF. The DNA is TGTGCCAGCAGCGGCACAGGGAACACCATATATTTT.